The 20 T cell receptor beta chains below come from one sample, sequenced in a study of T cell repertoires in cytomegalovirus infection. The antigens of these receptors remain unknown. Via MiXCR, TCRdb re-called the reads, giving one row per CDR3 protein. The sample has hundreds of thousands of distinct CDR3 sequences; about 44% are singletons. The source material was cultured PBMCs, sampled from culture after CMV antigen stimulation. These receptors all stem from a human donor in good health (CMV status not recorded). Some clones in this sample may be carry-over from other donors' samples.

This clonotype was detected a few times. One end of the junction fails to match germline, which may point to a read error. The CDR3: CASSSQGSNGQFF. As DNA, the CDR3 is TGTGCCAGCAGCTCACAGGGGTCGAATGGGCAGTTCTTC. The J gene is TRBJ2-1, the V gene TRBV7-2; TRBD1 matches 7 bases. Germline CDR1 reads SGHTA; CDR2 reads FQGNSA. CDR3 size: 13 residues.

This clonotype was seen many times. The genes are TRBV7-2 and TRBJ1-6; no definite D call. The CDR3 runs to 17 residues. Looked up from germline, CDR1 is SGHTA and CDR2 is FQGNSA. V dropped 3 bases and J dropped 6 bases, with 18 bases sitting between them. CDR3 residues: CASSFEFPSSRNSPLHF. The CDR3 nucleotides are TGTGCCAGCAGCTTTGAGTTTCCGTCGTCTCGTAATTCACCCCTCCACTTT.

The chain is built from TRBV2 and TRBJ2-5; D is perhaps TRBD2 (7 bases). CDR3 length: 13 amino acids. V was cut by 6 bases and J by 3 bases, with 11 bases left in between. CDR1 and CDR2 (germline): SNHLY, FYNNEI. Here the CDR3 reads CASSEGGEETQYF. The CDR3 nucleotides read TGTGCCAGCAGCGAGGGGGGGGAAGAGACCCAGTACTTC.

Here the CDR3 reads CASSPPGKRADTQYF. CDR3 sequence (DNA): TGTGCCAGCTCACCCCCGGGGAAGAGAGCAGATACGCAGTATTTT. The rearrangement joins TRBV18 to TRBJ2-3; TRBD2 might be the D (5 bases). CDR1 and CDR2 (germline): KGHSH, LQKENI. V was trimmed by 3 bases and J by 4 bases, leaving 14 bases between them. The CDR3 is 15 residues long.

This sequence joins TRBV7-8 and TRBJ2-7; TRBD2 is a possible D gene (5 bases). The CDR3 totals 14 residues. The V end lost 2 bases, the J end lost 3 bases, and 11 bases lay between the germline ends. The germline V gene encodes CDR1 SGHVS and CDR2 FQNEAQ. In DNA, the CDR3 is TGTGCCAGCAGCTTACGCCTAGCCCACTACGAGCAGTACTTC. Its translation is CASSLRLAHYEQYF.

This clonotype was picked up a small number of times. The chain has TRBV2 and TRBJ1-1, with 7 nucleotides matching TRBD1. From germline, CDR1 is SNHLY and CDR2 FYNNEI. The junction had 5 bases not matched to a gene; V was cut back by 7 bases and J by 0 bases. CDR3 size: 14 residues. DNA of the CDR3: TGTGCCAGCAACCTACAGGGGTTGAACACTGAAGCTTTCTTT. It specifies CASNLQGLNTEAFF.

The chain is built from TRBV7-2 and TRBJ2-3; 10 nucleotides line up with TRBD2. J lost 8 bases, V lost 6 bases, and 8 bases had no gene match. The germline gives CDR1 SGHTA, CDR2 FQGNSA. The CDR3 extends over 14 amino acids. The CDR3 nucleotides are TGTGCCAGCAGTCCCTCTAGCGGGAGATCTACGCAGTATTTT. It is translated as CASSPSSGRSTQYF.

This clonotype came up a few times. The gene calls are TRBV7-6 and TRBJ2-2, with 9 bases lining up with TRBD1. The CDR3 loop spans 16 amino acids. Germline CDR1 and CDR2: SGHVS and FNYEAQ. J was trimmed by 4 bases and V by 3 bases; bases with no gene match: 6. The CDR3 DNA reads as TGTGCCAGCAGCTTCACAGGGGGCGTTGGCACCGGGGAGCTGTTTTTT. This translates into CASSFTGGVGTGELFF.

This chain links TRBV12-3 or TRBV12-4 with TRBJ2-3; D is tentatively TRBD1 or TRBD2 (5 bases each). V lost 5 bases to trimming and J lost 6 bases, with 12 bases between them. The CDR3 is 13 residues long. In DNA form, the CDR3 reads TGTGCCAGCAGTCCGGGACGGCAGGATACGCAGTATTTT. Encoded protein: CASSPGRQDTQYF.

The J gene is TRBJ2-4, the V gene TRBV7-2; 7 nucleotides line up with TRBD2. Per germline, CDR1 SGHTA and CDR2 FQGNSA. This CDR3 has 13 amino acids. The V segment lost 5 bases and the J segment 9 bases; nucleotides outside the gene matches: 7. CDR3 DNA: TGTGCCAGCAGCCCTTCTCAGCGGGGCATTCAGTACTTC. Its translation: CASSPSQRGIQYF.

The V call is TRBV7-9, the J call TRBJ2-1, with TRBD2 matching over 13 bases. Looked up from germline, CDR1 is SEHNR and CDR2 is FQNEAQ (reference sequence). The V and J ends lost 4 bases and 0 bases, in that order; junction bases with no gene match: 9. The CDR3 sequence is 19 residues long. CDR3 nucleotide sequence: TGTGCCAGCAGCTCGTCGACTAGCGGGGGGCTTAGCTCCTACAATGAGCAGTTCTTC. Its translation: CASSSSTSGGLSSYNEQFF. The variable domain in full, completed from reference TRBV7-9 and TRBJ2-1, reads DTGVSQNPRHKITKRGQNVTFRCDPISEHNRLYWYRQTLGQGPEFLTYFQNEAQLEKSRLLSDRFSAERPKGSFSTLEIQRTEQGDSAMYLCASSSSTSGGLSSYNEQFFGPGTRLTVL.

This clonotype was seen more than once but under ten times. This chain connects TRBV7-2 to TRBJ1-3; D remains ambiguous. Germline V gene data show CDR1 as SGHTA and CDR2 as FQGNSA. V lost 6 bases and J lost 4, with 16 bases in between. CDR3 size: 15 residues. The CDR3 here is CASSDRKSGGNTIYF. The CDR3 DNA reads TGTGCCAGCAGTGATAGGAAGAGCGGGGGAAACACCATATATTTT.

CDR3 protein: CASSSGRGNQPQHF. DNA for the CDR3: TGTGCCAGCAGTTCCGGTCGGGGCAATCAGCCCCAGCATTTT. V is TRBV6-1 and J is TRBJ1-5; D gene ambiguous. V lost 5 bases, J lost 2 bases, and 10 bases lay in between. Germline V lookup: CDR1 MNHNS, CDR2 SASEGT. The CDR3 runs 14 residues.

The CDR3 loop is CASSFREYGTQYF. CDR3 bases: TGTGCCAGCAGTTTTCGCGAGTACGGGACCCAGTACTTC. The rearrangement joins TRBV12-3 or TRBV12-4 to TRBJ2-5; no reliable D call. Trimming took off 3 bases at V and 7 bases at J, with 12 bases between the two ends. CDR3 length: 13 amino acids.

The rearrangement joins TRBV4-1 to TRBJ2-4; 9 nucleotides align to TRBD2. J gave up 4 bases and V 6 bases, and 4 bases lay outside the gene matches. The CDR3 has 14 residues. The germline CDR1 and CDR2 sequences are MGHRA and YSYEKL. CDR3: CASRQTSGKNIQYF. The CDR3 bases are TGCGCCAGCAGACAGACTAGCGGAAAAAACATTCAGTACTTC.

CDR3 nucleotide sequence: TGTGCCAGCAGCAGGGGGGGCGGGACAGGGGGCTACGAGCAGTACTTC. This gives the protein CASSRGGGTGGYEQYF. The chain has TRBV7-2 and TRBJ2-7, with TRBD1 matching over 11 bases. The germline V gene encodes CDR1 SGHTA and CDR2 FQGNSA. This CDR3 has 16 residues. V trimming: 5 bases; J trimming: 3 bases; junction bases outside the gene matches: 9.

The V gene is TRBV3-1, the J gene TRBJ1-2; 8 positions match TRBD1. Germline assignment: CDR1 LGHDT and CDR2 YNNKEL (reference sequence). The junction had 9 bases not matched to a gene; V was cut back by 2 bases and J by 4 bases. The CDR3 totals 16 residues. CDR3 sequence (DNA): TGTGCCAGCAGCCAACTCGCCCGAACAGGGGGCTATGGCTACACCTTC. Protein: CASSQLARTGGYGYTF.

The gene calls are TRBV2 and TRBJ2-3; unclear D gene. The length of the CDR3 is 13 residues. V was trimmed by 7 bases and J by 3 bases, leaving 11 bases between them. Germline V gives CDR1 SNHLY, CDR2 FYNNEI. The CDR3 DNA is TGTGCCAGCAAGGCACCAGATACAGATACGCAGTATTTT. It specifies CASKAPDTDTQYF.

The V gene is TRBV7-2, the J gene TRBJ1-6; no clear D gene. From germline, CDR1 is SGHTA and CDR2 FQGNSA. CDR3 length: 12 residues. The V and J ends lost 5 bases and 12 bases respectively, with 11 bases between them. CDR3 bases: TGTGCCAGCAGCCCGAGTGGGTTACCCCTCCACTTT. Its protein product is CASSPSGLPLHF.

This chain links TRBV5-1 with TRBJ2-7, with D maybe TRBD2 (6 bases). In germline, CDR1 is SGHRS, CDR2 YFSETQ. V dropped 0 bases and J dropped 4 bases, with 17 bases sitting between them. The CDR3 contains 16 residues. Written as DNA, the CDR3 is TGCGCCAGCAGCTTGGGGAGCGGGCAGGGTGGATACGAGCAGTACTTC. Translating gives CASSLGSGQGGYEQYF. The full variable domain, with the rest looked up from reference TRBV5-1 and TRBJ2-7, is KAGVTQTPRYLIKTRGQQVTLSCSPISGHRSVSWYQQTPGQGLQFLFEYFSETQRNKGNFPGRFSGRQFSNSRSEMNVSTLELGDSALYLCASSLGSGQGGYEQYFGPGTRLTVT.